Below are 20 T cell receptor beta chains sequenced from a single sample in a study of blood T cell repertoires in COVID-19. Clones were sequenced by immunoSEQ multiplex PCR, and TCRdb holds only the in-frame ones, with some missing. The sample consists of about 160,000 clones, around four fifths of them appearing once. Sequencing was performed on peripheral blood. All receptors derive from a woman over 75 with acute or convalescent COVID-19.

The chain links TRBV30 to TRBJ2-1, with D unclear. This CDR3 spans 13 amino acids. The ends were cut back, 1 base at V and 10 bases at J, with 14 bases in the middle. Germline CDR1 reads GTSNPN; CDR2 reads SVGIG (reference sequence). CDR3 protein: CAWSGSWAQEQFF. The CDR3 region has the DNA TGTGCCTGGAGTGGTTCGTGGGCCCAAGAGCAGTTCTTC.

This clone showed up just once. V is TRBV4-2 and J is TRBJ2-1; D is unclear. The germline V and J ends were trimmed by 4 bases and 6 bases, with 10 bases remaining between them. CDR3 length equals 13 residues. The germline gives CDR1 LGHNA, CDR2 YNFKEQ. The CDR3: CASSPPSRNEQFF. The CDR3 region has the DNA TGTGCCAGCAGCCCCCCTTCTCGCAATGAGCAGTTCTTC.

The chain links TRBV5-1 to TRBJ2-5; 8 nucleotides line up with TRBD1. Germline CDR1 reads SGHRS; CDR2 reads YFSETQ. J gave up 4 bases and V 4 bases, and 6 bases lay outside the gene matches. The CDR3 consists of 14 residues. CDR3 residues: CASSTNRGRETQYF. Written as DNA, the CDR3 is TGCGCCAGCAGCACAAACAGGGGGAGAGAGACCCAGTACTTC.

V and J are TRBV30 and TRBJ2-1, with D possibly being TRBD2 (6 bases). The germline CDR1 and CDR2 sequences are GTSNPN and SVGIG (reference sequence). The V end was cut by 8 bases, the J end by 9 bases, with 20 bases between. The CDR3 is made up of 13 amino acids. CDR3 nucleotide sequence: TGTGCCCACTCCGGGGCCGGGGGAAGTGAGCAGTTCTTC. This gives the protein CAHSGAGGSEQFF.

V and J are TRBV12-3 or TRBV12-4 and TRBJ1-3; no reliable D call. Trimming took 5 bases from V and 8 from J, leaving 7 bases between them. The CDR3 runs to 11 residues. The CDR3 DNA reads TGTGCCAGCAGTCCCCAGGACACCATATATTTT. Translation gives CASSPQDTIYF.

The chain carries TRBV12-3 or TRBV12-4 and TRBJ2-1; D possibly corresponds to TRBD2 (5 bases). The CDR3 runs to 13 residues. V dropped 3 bases and J dropped 10 bases, with 13 bases sitting between them. For the CDR3, the DNA is TGTGCCAGCAGTTTTTCCGGGGTCAGCGAGCAGTTCTTC. This gives the protein CASSFSGVSEQFF.

The chain has TRBV4-1 and TRBJ2-7; 11 bases agree with TRBD2. CDR3 length: 16 residues. From germline, CDR1 is MGHRA and CDR2 YSYEKL. V lost 0 bases, J lost 4 bases, and 5 bases stayed unmatched. The CDR3 DNA follows: TGCGCCAGCAGCCAAGATGTGGCTAGCGGGGGGTACGAGCAGTACTTC. Translation gives CASSQDVASGGYEQYF.

This clone was seen only once. V usage is TRBV7-3 and J usage is TRBJ1-2; tentatively, D is TRBD1 (5 bases). The CDR3 covers 13 residues. V lost 5 bases and J lost 8, with 15 bases in between. Germline lookup yields CDR1 SGHTA and CDR2 FQGTGA. This chain's CDR3 is CASSATPGPGYTF. Here the CDR3 DNA reads TGTGCCAGCAGCGCTACTCCAGGGCCGGGCTACACCTTC.

The chain joins TRBV20-1 to TRBJ2-3; D is perhaps TRBD2 (6 bases). V was clipped by 3 bases and J by 4 bases, with 14 bases between them. The germline CDR1 and CDR2 sequences are DFQATT and SNEGSKA (reference sequence). The CDR3 runs to 14 residues. The CDR3 sequence is CSASRAGSPDTQYF. CDR3 bases: TGCAGTGCTAGTCGAGCGGGCAGCCCAGATACGCAGTATTTT.

The genes are TRBV21-1 and TRBJ2-2; no DNA check was done on the table's D call, TRBD1. TRBV21-1 counts as a pseudogene. This CDR3 contains 15 residues. This CDR3 reads CASSIGTGGPGELFF. The DNA for the CDR3 is TGTGCCAGCAGCATCGGAACAGGGGGTCCCGGGGAGCTGTTTTTT.

The chain links TRBV19 to TRBJ2-5; perhaps TRBD2 as D (5 bases). Between the trimmed V and J ends, which lost 4 bases and 4 bases, there was a span of 16 bases. The CDR3 extends over 15 amino acids. Germline V gives CDR1 LNHDA, CDR2 SQIVND (reference sequence). CDR3 sequence reads: CASSTPRASRETQYF. The CDR3 DNA reads TGTGCCAGTAGTACCCCTCGGGCTAGCCGAGAGACCCAGTACTTC.

This chain joins TRBV20-1 and TRBJ2-1; 8 bases align to TRBD2. The J segment lost 15 bases and the V segment lost 5 bases, leaving 9 bases of the junction unmatched. This CDR3 region has 11 residues. From germline, CDR1 is DFQATT and CDR2 SNEGSKA (reference sequence). The CDR3 nucleotides read TGCAGTGCTCGGACCGGGAGGGCCCCGTTCTTC. Amino acid sequence: CSARTGRAPFF.

This chain joins TRBV5-8 and TRBJ2-4; 7 nucleotides match TRBD2. The CDR3 is made up of 16 amino acids. Germline loops: CDR1 SGHTS, CDR2 YDEGEE. Trimming cost V 4 bases and J 0 bases; bases outside gene matches: 7. Written as DNA, the CDR3 is TGTGCCAGCAGCAGCACTAGCGATCGAGCCAAAAACATTCAGTACTTC. Its translation: CASSSTSDRAKNIQYF.

The chain has TRBV12-5 and TRBJ1-1, with D unresolved. The CDR3 totals 14 residues. CDR1 is LGHNT and CDR2 is FRNRAP in the germline V gene. Trimming shortened V by 3 bases and J by 1 base, and 9 bases separated the two germline ends. The DNA for the CDR3 is TGTGCTAGTGGTTTCGATACAGAGAACACTGAAGCTTTCTTT. Translated, it gives CASGFDTENTEAFF.

CDR3 region: CASSRAATGVQPQHF. Here the CDR3 DNA reads TGTGCCAGCTCACGCGCCGCGACAGGGGTGCAGCCCCAGCATTTT. The chain links TRBV18 to TRBJ1-5; TRBD1 agrees at 8 bases. Trimming at V came to 4 bases and at J to 7 bases, leaving 9 bases not matched to a gene. This CDR3 has 15 residues. Germline lookup yields CDR1 KGHSH and CDR2 LQKENI.

This chain uses TRBV15 with TRBJ1-5, with TRBD1 matching 7 bases. The germline V gene has CDR1 LNHNV and CDR2 YYDKDF (reference sequence). With V trimmed by 5 bases and J by 11 bases, 9 bases remained unmatched. This CDR3 spans 13 amino acids. CDR3 nucleotide sequence: TGTGCCACCAGCGAAACCTACAGGGGATCCCAGCATTTT. Protein product: CATSETYRGSQHF.

The rearrangement joins TRBV3-1 (or the pseudogene TRBV3-2) to TRBJ1-2; 7 nucleotides align to TRBD1. This CDR3 has 15 amino acids. Germline assignment: CDR1 LGHDT and CDR2 YNNKEL (reference sequence). Trimming cost V 0 bases and J 8 bases; bases outside gene matches: 9. The CDR3 bases are TGTGCCAGCAGCCAAGATTACAGGGGAGTGGGAGGCTACACCTTC. This gives the protein CASSQDYRGVGGYTF.

The chain combines TRBV11-3 with TRBJ2-1; 7 nucleotides agree with TRBD2. Germline CDR1 SGHNT, CDR2 YENEEA. This CDR3 contains 14 residues. The J segment lost 7 bases and the V segment lost 0 bases, leaving 3 bases of the junction unmatched. The CDR3 sequence is CASSLEGRENEQFF. In DNA form, the CDR3 reads TGTGCCAGCAGCTTAGAGGGGCGGGAGAATGAGCAGTTCTTC.

The chain couples TRBV5-1 to TRBJ1-1; TRBD1 is a possible D gene (6 bases). The V gene's germline CDR1 is SGHRS and CDR2 YFSETQ. The CDR3 length is 15 residues. Trimming took off 2 bases at V and 0 bases at J, with 11 bases between the two ends. CDR3 bases: TGCGCCAGCAGCTTCTCGGCAGGGGTGAACACTGAAGCTTTCTTT. Encoded protein: CASSFSAGVNTEAFF.

The table lists this clone with a count of one. The chain has TRBV14 and TRBJ1-1, with 7 positions matching TRBD1. The V and J ends lost 6 bases and 4 bases, in that order; junction bases with no gene match: 2. Germline loops: CDR1 SGHDN, CDR2 FVKESK. This CDR3 contains 12 residues. The CDR3 is CASSHRGTEAFF. DNA of the CDR3: TGTGCCAGCAGTCACAGGGGCACTGAAGCTTTCTTT.